Listed below are T cell receptor beta chains from one sample, sequenced in a study of shared clonotypes between healthy human individuals. The protocol was immunoSEQ multiplex PCR, while the TCRdb copy is restricted to in-frame clones and leaves out a portion. The sample holds hundreds of thousands of clones, about 91% seen once. Input material: naive CD8+ T cells sorted from blood. The receptors were sampled from a man aged 25-45 years in good health. Both conserved end residues are part of each CDR3. A D gene is named only where the DNA matches it firmly. Size values are once, few and many counts, or a class for expanded clones, and some rows have none.

v_call	d_call	j_call	clone_size	cdr3_nt	cdr3_aa
TRBV14	.	TRBJ1-3	.	TGTGCCAGCAGCAATACAGCGGTCCTCTCTGGAAACACCATATATTTT	CASSNTAVLSGNTIYF
TRBV27	.	TRBJ2-7	.	TGTGCCAGCAGTTCCCGGGACCGAGCCCACTACGAGCAGTACTTC	CASSSRDRAHYEQYF
TRBV30	TRBD1	TRBJ2-7	.	TGTGCCTGGAGTGTTTGGTCCGGGACAGGTTACGAGCAGTACTTC	CAWSVWSGTGYEQYF
TRBV5-3	TRBD2	TRBJ2-1	once	TGTGCCAGAAGCTTCGGGACTAGCGGGAGGCCCTACAATGAGCAGTTCTTC	CARSFGTSGRPYNEQFF
TRBV7-9	.	TRBJ1-1	.	TGTGCCAGCAACTCCCCTCACACTGAAGCTTTCTTT	CASNSPHTEAFF
TRBV6-5	.	TRBJ2-7	.	TGTGCCAGCACCGAGCTGCGGGAAACCTACGAGCAGTACTTC	CASTELRETYEQYF
TRBV27	TRBD1	TRBJ1-2	.	TGTGCCAGCAGTTTTGGGACAGGGGGTTTTGGCTACACCTTC	CASSFGTGGFGYTF
TRBV28	.	TRBJ2-1	.	TGTGCCACATTAGCCGGTGAGCAGTTCTTC	CATLAGEQFF
TRBV5-5	TRBD2	TRBJ2-7	.	TGTGCCAGCAGCTTTCTAGCGGAGGGGCTCTACGAGCAGTACTTC	CASSFLAEGLYEQYF
TRBV27	.	TRBJ1-2	.	TGTGCCAGTCGCCCAAGGGGGACTAACTATGGCTACACCTTC	CASRPRGTNYGYTF
TRBV6-5	.	TRBJ2-7	.	TGTGCCAGCAGTTACTCGGGCAGAACCTACGAGCAGTACTTC	CASSYSGRTYEQYF
TRBV5-1	.	TRBJ2-5	.	TGCGCCAGCAGCCCCCTCATTGTTGCCCTAGAGACGAAAGAGACCCAGTACTTC	CASSPLIVALETKETQYF
TRBV7-8	.	TRBJ2-1	.	TGTGCCAGCAGCTTTTCAGGACCGTACAATGAGCAGTTCTTC	CASSFSGPYNEQFF
TRBV5-8	.	TRBJ2-7	.	TGTGCCAGCAGCCTGTACTACGAGCAGTACTTC	CASSLYYEQYF
TRBV29-1	.	TRBJ2-7	.	TGCAGCGGTATTTTGGGCAACGAGCAGTACTTC	CSGILGNEQYF
TRBV19	.	TRBJ1-2	few	TGTGCCAGTAGCCCCCTTGGGGGGGGCTATGGCTACACCTTC	CASSPLGGGYGYTF
TRBV2	.	TRBJ1-5	.	TGTGCCAGCAGTGAATCAGTCAGGTACGATCAGCCCCAGCATTTT	CASSESVRYDQPQHF
TRBV6-5	.	TRBJ2-4	.	TGTGCCAGCAGTTATTATTTTGGGGGACCCAAAAACATTCAGTACTTC	CASSYYFGGPKNIQYF